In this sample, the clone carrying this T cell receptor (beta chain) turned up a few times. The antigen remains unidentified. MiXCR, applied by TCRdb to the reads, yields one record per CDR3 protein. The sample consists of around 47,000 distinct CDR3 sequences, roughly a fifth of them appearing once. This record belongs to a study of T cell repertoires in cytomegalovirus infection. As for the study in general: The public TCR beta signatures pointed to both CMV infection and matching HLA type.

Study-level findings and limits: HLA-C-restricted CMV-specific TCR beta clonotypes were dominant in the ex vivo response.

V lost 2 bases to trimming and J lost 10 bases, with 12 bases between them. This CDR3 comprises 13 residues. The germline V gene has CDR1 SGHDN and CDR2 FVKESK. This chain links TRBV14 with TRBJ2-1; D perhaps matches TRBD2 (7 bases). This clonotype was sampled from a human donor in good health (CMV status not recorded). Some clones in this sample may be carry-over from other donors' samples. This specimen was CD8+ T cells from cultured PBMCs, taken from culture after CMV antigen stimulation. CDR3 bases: TGTGCCAGCAGCCAACGGGGGGCGAGGGAGCAGTTCTTC. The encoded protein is CASSQRGAREQFF.